This TCR beta chain was retrieved from a study of cytomegalovirus exposure and HLA in healthy donors. Overall study: Early release data held tens of millions of unique TCRs from HLA-typed donors.

Trimming shortened V by 4 bases and J by 3 bases, and 12 bases separated the two germline ends. Germline V gene lookup returns CDR1 SQVTM and CDR2 ANQGSEA. This CDR3 is built from 13 residues. Use of 60 Vbeta and 13 Jbeta primers characterized the PCR. TCRdb's copy holds only in-frame clones and misses some; the assay was immunoSEQ multiplex PCR. This repertoire shows about 180,000 clones, more than 70% found once; its top ten account for around 1%. The study's findings and limits: Through in vitro validation, three CMV-associated chains were shown to be specific for CMV antigens. Prior analysis indicated that the majority of TCR beta V segments exhibited productivity approximately 87% or approximately 30% of the time.

In the case of this clone: Its antigen is not known.

The material sequenced was PBMCs. This TCR was sampled from a man younger than 40 in good health and CMV-seronegative. The rearrangement uses TRBV29-1 and TRBJ2-5; D possibly corresponds to TRBD1 (7 bases). CDR3: CSVGGGGEETQYF. The CDR3 DNA reads TGCAGCGTTGGAGGAGGGGGCGAAGAGACCCAGTACTTC.